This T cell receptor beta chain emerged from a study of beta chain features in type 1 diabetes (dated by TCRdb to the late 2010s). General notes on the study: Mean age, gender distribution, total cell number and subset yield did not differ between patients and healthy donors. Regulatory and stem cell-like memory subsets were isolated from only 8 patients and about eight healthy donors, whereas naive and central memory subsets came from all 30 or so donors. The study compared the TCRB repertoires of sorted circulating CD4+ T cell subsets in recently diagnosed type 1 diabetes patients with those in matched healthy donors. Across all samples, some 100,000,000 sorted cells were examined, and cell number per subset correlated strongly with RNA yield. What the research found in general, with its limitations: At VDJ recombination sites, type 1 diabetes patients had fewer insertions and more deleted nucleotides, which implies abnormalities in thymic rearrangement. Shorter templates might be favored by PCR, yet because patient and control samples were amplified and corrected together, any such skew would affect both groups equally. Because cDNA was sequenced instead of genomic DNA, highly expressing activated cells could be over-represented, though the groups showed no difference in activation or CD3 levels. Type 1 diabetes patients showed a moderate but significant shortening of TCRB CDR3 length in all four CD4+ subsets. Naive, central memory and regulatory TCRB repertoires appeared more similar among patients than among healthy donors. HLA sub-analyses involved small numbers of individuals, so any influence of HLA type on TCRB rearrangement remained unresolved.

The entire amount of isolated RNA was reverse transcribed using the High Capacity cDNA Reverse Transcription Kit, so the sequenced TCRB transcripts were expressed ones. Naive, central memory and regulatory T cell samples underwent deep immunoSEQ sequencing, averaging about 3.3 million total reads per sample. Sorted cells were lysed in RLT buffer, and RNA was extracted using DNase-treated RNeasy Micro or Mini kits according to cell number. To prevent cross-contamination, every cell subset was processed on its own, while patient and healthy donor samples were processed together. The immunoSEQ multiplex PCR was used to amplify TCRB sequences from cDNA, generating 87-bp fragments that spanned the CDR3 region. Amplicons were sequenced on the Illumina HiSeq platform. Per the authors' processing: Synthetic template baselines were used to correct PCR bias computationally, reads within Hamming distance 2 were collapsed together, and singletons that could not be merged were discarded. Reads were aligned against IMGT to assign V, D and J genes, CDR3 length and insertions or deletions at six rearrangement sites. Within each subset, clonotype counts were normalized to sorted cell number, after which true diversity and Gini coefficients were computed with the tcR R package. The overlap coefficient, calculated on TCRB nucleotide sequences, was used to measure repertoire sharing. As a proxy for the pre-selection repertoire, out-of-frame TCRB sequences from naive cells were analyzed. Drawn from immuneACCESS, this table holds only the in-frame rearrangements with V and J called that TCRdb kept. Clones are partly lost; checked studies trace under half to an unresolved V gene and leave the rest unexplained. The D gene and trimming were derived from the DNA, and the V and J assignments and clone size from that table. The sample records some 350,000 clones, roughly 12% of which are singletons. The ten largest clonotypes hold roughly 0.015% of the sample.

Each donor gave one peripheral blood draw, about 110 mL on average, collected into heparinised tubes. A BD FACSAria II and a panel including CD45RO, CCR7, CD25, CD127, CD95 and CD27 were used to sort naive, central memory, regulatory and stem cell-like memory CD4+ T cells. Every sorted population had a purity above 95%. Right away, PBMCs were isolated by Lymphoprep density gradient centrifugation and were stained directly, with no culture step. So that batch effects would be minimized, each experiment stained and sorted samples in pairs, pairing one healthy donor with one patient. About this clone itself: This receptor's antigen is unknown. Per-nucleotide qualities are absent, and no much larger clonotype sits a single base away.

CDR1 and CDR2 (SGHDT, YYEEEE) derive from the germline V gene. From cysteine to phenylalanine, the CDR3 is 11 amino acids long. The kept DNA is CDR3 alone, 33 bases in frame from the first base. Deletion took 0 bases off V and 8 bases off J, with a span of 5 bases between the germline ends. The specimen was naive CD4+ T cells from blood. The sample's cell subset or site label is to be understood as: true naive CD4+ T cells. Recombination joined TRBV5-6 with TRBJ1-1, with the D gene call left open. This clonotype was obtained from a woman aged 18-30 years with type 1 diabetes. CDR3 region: CASSLAREAFF. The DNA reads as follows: TGTGCCAGCAGCTTGGCGAGAGAAGCTTTCTTT.